Below are 27 T cell receptor beta chains sequenced from a single sample in a study of T cells expressing NK-cell markers (dated by TCRdb to about 2020). Libraries were constructed by 5' RACE. Sequencing took place on an Illumina HiSeq 2000. Through TCRdb reprocessing, the reads give one entry per CDR3 protein sequence; DNA is omitted. The table for this sample shows a few hundred thousand distinct CDR3 sequences. The biggest ten clones account for 1.4% to 1.5% of the sample. Sequencing input: blood T cells: a sorted CD56 or NKG2C T cell subset, CD4+ or CD8+ T cells, or bulk PBMC T cells (not recorded which). These receptors all stem from a woman aged 45 to 65 in good health. Donor details come from another sample of the same person, matched by shared clones.

The chain has TRBV5-1 and TRBJ2-5; without DNA, the TCRdb call of TRBD1 cannot be checked. The CDR3 spans 13 residues. Per germline, CDR1 SGHRS and CDR2 YFSETQ. CDR3 sequence reads: CASSGPGGETQYF.

The chain joins TRBV6-2 or TRBV6-3 to TRBJ1-5; the D gene TCRdb calls, TRBD1, cannot be checked with no DNA. This CDR3 is 16 amino acids long. Looked up from germline, CDR1 is MNHEY and CDR2 is SVGEGT. The CDR3 here is CASSPRTGVRQQPQHF.

The rearrangement uses TRBV6-2 or TRBV6-3 and TRBJ2-1; TCRdb's D gene call, TRBD1, goes unchecked for lack of DNA. From germline, CDR1 is MNHEY and CDR2 SVGEGT. This CDR3 has 15 residues. The CDR3 loop is CASINYRGHGNEQFF.

The CDR3 region is CRWLGGYNEQFF. The chain employs TRBV20-1 and TRBJ2-1; TCRdb selects TRBD1, and the lack of DNA leaves this call unchecked. The CDR3 length is 12 residues. The germline CDR1 and CDR2 sequences are DFQATT and SNEGSKA (reference sequence).

The rearrangement links TRBV5-1 to TRBJ1-1; without DNA, the TCRdb call of TRBD1 cannot be checked. CDR3 size: 14 residues. CDR1 SGHRS and CDR2 YFSETQ come from the germline V gene. The CDR3 loop reads CASSLGRVDTEAFF. The full variable domain, with the rest looked up from reference TRBV5-1 and TRBJ1-1, is KAGVTQTPRYLIKTRGQQVTLSCSPISGHRSVSWYQQTPGQGLQFLFEYFSETQRNKGNFPGRFSGRQFSNSRSEMNVSTLELGDSALYLCASSLGRVDTEAFFGQGTRLTVV.

This chain connects TRBV5-1 to TRBJ1-2. Germline lookup yields CDR1 SGHRS and CDR2 YFSETQ. This CDR3 is 14 amino acids long. Here the CDR3 reads CASSSAGKDYGYTF.

The V and J genes are TRBV7-9 and TRBJ2-2; TCRdb returns TRBD1, unconfirmable since there is no DNA. Germline loops: CDR1 SEHNR, CDR2 FQNEAQ (reference sequence). The CDR3 sequence is 14 residues long. The CDR3 here is CASSLTGTVGELFF.

This chain links TRBV4-1 with TRBJ2-4. This CDR3 contains 15 residues. Germline-derived CDR1 and CDR2 are MGHRA and YSYEKL. The CDR3: CASSQEGSAKNIQYF.

The V call is TRBV6-2 or TRBV6-3, the J call TRBJ2-1; TCRdb lists TRBD1, though no DNA is available to test this call. Germline values: CDR1 MNHEY, CDR2 SVGEGT. The CDR3 has 15 residues. The CDR3 spells CASSRQGVAGNEQFF.

The chain is built from TRBV6-6 and TRBJ2-7; TCRdb's D gene call, TRBD1, goes unchecked for lack of DNA. In germline, CDR1 is MNHNY, CDR2 SVGAGI (reference sequence). The CDR3 totals 13 residues. CDR3 protein: CASSATGTDEQYF.

CDR3 amino acids: CASSQSSGYTF. The chain links TRBV3-1 to TRBJ1-2. Germline loops: CDR1 LGHDT, CDR2 YNNKEL (reference sequence). The CDR3 runs 11 residues.

The rearrangement uses TRBV29-1 and TRBJ2-3; there is no DNA to check the TCRdb D call of TRBD1. The CDR3 consists of 15 residues. The V gene's germline CDR1 is SQVTM and CDR2 ANQGSEA. The CDR3 protein is CSVDRQGGPTDTQYF.

The CDR3 spells CASSSFSGRAADTQYF. The chain combines TRBV7-9 with TRBJ2-3; TCRdb designates TRBD2, a call that cannot be tested without DNA. Germline lookup yields CDR1 SEHNR and CDR2 FQNEAQ (reference sequence). The CDR3 is made up of 16 amino acids.

The chain is built from TRBV24-1 and TRBJ2-5; absent DNA, TCRdb's TRBD1 call cannot be checked. The V gene's germline CDR1 is KGHDR and CDR2 SFDVKD. The CDR3 runs to 15 residues. This chain's CDR3 is CATSHGDRGYETQYF.

This chain joins TRBV5-1 and TRBJ2-7; as DNA is missing, the TRBD1 call by TCRdb cannot be tested. This CDR3 contains 13 residues. Germline V CDR1 and CDR2: SGHRS, YFSETQ. The CDR3 spells CASSLTGTYEQYF.

The chain carries TRBV5-1 and TRBJ2-2. This CDR3 region has 12 residues. Germline CDR1 reads SGHRS; CDR2 reads YFSETQ. The CDR3 sequence is CASSLALGELFF.

CDR3 amino acids: CASSFHYYNEQFF. The chain employs TRBV7-2 and TRBJ2-1. Per the germline V gene, CDR1 is SGHTA and CDR2 is FQGNSA. The CDR3 sequence is 13 residues long.

This chain connects TRBV5-1 to TRBJ2-5; the D gene TCRdb calls, TRBD2, cannot be checked with no DNA. Germline V gene data show CDR1 as SGHRS and CDR2 as YFSETQ. The CDR3 spans 16 residues. The CDR3 protein is CASSLVAGGRRETQYF. Combining the CDR3 with reference TRBV5-1 and TRBJ2-5 gives the whole variable domain KAGVTQTPRYLIKTRGQQVTLSCSPISGHRSVSWYQQTPGQGLQFLFEYFSETQRNKGNFPGRFSGRQFSNSRSEMNVSTLELGDSALYLCASSLVAGGRRETQYFGPGTRLLVL.

This chain links TRBV11-3 with TRBJ2-1; TCRdb selects TRBD2, and the lack of DNA leaves this call unchecked. Per the germline V gene, CDR1 is SGHNT and CDR2 is YENEEA. CDR3 length: 15 residues. The CDR3 sequence is CASSPLAGRFNEQFF.

V usage is TRBV4-1 and J usage is TRBJ2-3; TCRdb selects TRBD2, and the lack of DNA leaves this call unchecked. This CDR3 region has 14 residues. Germline values: CDR1 MGHRA, CDR2 YSYEKL. The CDR3: CASKTSGFTDTQYF.

V and J are TRBV9 and TRBJ2-7; TCRdb proposes TRBD2, but this gene call is untestable without DNA. Germline CDR1 reads SGDLS; CDR2 reads YYNGEE. This CDR3 is built from 15 residues. The CDR3: CASSPHEGVTYEQYF.

The J gene is TRBJ2-2, the V gene TRBV5-1; TCRdb gives TRBD2 as the D gene, but with no DNA this cannot be confirmed. Germline V gives CDR1 SGHRS, CDR2 YFSETQ. The CDR3 is 17 residues long. The CDR3 region is CASSHRSGSVPTGELFF.

The chain couples TRBV29-1 to TRBJ1-1; TCRdb's D call of TRBD1 is untestable without DNA. This CDR3 has 13 residues. Germline CDR1 SQVTM, CDR2 ANQGSEA. This chain's CDR3 is CSVEGAAITEAFF.

The chain recombines TRBV21-1 with TRBJ1-6; TCRdb names TRBD1, which stays unverified in the absence of DNA. TRBV21-1 counts as a pseudogene. The CDR3 has 18 amino acids. CDR3 sequence: CASSKGGEFSSYNSPLHF.

The genes are TRBV30 and TRBJ1-3; TCRdb's D gene call, TRBD1, goes unchecked for lack of DNA. The CDR3 is 15 amino acids. Germline values: CDR1 GTSNPN, CDR2 SVGIG (reference sequence). The CDR3 here is CAWSRDSGSGNTIYF.

V and J are TRBV15 and TRBJ2-1; TCRdb proposes TRBD1, but this gene call is untestable without DNA. Germline V lookup: CDR1 LNHNV, CDR2 YYDKDF (reference sequence). The CDR3 is 16 amino acids. CDR3 protein: CATSRVQGPGDNEQFF.

The chain is built from TRBV12-3 or TRBV12-4 and TRBJ1-1; TCRdb proposes TRBD1, but this gene call is untestable without DNA. The CDR3 has 13 residues. The CDR3 sequence: CASTPPTSTEAFF.